Listed below are T cell receptor beta chains from one sample, sequenced in a study of identical twins. TCRdb reprocessed the 5' RACE reads with MiXCR, giving one entry per CDR3 protein. The data show fewer than 650,000 distinct CDR3 sequences, roughly 9.5% seen once. In addition, the sample was reused for a study of yellow fever vaccine responses in identical twins.

The sequencing sample was made of PBMCs. The receptors were gathered from a young woman in good health. Each CDR3 is given with its conserved first and last residue. D genes are given only for firm matches. Only some rows state a clone size, as once, few, many or a class for expanded clones.

J: TRBJ1-6; V: TRBV19; size: few; D: .; DNA: TGTGCCAGTAGTTACCAGGATATCGATAATTCACCCCTCCACTTT; CDR3: CASSYQDIDNSPLHF
J: TRBJ2-2; V: TRBV6-2/TRBV6-3; size: .; D: .; DNA: TGTGCCAGCAGTTTCCCTCTCAGGGTTTCCGGGGAGCTGTTTTTT; CDR3: CASSFPLRVSGELFF
J: TRBJ2-3; V: TRBV12-3/TRBV12-4; size: many; D: .; DNA: TGTGCCAGCAGTTTAATCGGGGGATCCACAGATACGCAGTATTTT; CDR3: CASSLIGGSTDTQYF
J: TRBJ1-3; V: TRBV9; size: many; D: .; DNA: TGTGCCAGCAGCGCCTACTGGAGCTCTGGAAACACCATATATTTT; CDR3: CASSAYWSSGNTIYF
J: TRBJ2-7; V: TRBV20-1; size: .; D: .; DNA: TGCAGTGCTAGAGAAAATTCCTACGAGCAGTACTTC; CDR3: CSARENSYEQYF
J: TRBJ1-2; V: TRBV29-1; size: few; D: .; DNA: TGCAGCGTTGAAAGGGATGAGGGTGGCTACACCTTC; CDR3: CSVERDEGGYTF
J: TRBJ1-3; V: TRBV29-1; size: many; D: .; DNA: TGCAGCGTCCAAAGTGGGGGCAGCTCTGGAAACACCATATATTTT; CDR3: CSVQSGGSSGNTIYF
J: TRBJ2-7; V: TRBV5-1; size: .; D: TRBD1; DNA: TGCGCCAGCAGCTGGACCGGACAGGGCCAATACGAGCAGTACTTC; CDR3: CASSWTGQGQYEQYF
J: TRBJ2-5; V: TRBV12-3/TRBV12-4; size: once; D: TRBD2; DNA: TGTGCCAGCAGTGAATTGACTAGCGGGGCGAACCAAGAGACCCAGTACTTC; CDR3: CASSELTSGANQETQYF
J: TRBJ2-7; V: TRBV28; size: .; D: TRBD2; DNA: TGTGCCAGCACTAGGCTAGCGGGGCACGAGCAGTACTTC; CDR3: CASTRLAGHEQYF
J: TRBJ1-6; V: TRBV20-1; size: many; D: .; DNA: TGCAGTGCTAGAGATCTAGGAAGGGACTCCTATAATTCACCCCTCCACTTT; CDR3: CSARDLGRDSYNSPLHF
J: TRBJ2-5; V: TRBV23-1; size: .; D: .; DNA: TGCGCCAGCAGTCTGGGAGCAGACATCAAAGAGACCCAGTACTTC; CDR3: CASSLGADIKETQYF
J: TRBJ2-1; V: TRBV7-9; size: many; D: .; DNA: TGTGCCAGCAGCTTAGATCCACTCCCCGTCCCGTTCTTC; CDR3: CASSLDPLPVPFF
J: TRBJ2-7; V: TRBV24-1; size: few; D: .; DNA: TGTGCCACCAGTGATTCCCCAGGCCACGAGCAGTACTTC; CDR3: CATSDSPGHEQYF
J: TRBJ2-3; V: TRBV18; size: many; D: TRBD2; DNA: TGTGCCAGCTCCCCCCAACTCGCGGGAGGGCCCGCAGATACGCAGTATTTT; CDR3: CASSPQLAGGPADTQYF
J: TRBJ2-3; V: TRBV20-1; size: few; D: .; DNA: TGCAGTGCTCCTTTGGCCTACAGGAAGGATACGCAGTATTTT; CDR3: CSAPLAYRKDTQYF
J: TRBJ2-7; V: TRBV2; size: .; D: .; DNA: TGTGCCAGCAACGCCGGGACAACGGGGCAGTACTTC; CDR3: CASNAGTTGQYF
J: TRBJ1-4; V: TRBV10-3; size: few; D: TRBD1; DNA: TGTGCCATCAGCCACGACAGGGGTGGTAATGAAAAACTGTTTTTT; CDR3: CAISHDRGGNEKLFF
J: TRBJ2-7; V: TRBV12-3/TRBV12-4; size: many; D: .; DNA: TGTGCCAGCAGCCACAGGGATCCCTACGAGCAGTACTTC; CDR3: CASSHRDPYEQYF
J: TRBJ2-1; V: TRBV9; size: .; D: .; DNA: TGTGCCAGCAGCGTCGGAAAGGGTGAGCAGTTCTTC; CDR3: CASSVGKGEQFF
J: TRBJ2-7; V: TRBV20-1; size: .; D: .; DNA: TGCAGTGCTAGGTACAGGGACATCCCCGAGCAGTACTTC; CDR3: CSARYRDIPEQYF
J: TRBJ1-5; V: TRBV10-3; size: many; D: TRBD1; DNA: TGTGCCATCAGTGCACGTGGGACAGGGGAGGCAAGCAATCAGCCCCAGCATTTT; CDR3: CAISARGTGEASNQPQHF
J: TRBJ1-4; V: TRBV4-1; size: few; D: .; DNA: TGCGCCAGCAGCCAAGACCTCCCAGGGGCAACTAATGAAAAACTGTTTTTT; CDR3: CASSQDLPGATNEKLFF
J: TRBJ2-7; V: TRBV29-1; size: many; D: .; DNA: TGCAGCGTTGTAGGGGAGGTCGGGGAGCAGTACTTC; CDR3: CSVVGEVGEQYF
J: TRBJ2-1; V: TRBV4-3; size: few; D: TRBD2; DNA: TGCGCCAGCAGCGACAGACTAGCGGGAGGGCCGGACAATGAGCAGTTCTTC; CDR3: CASSDRLAGGPDNEQFF
J: TRBJ2-7; V: TRBV20-1; size: many; D: .; DNA: TGCAGTGCTAGATACACGGCAGACGACGAGCAGTACTTC; CDR3: CSARYTADDEQYF
J: TRBJ2-7; V: TRBV12-3/TRBV12-4; size: .; D: TRBD2; DNA: TGTGCCAGCAGTTCTCCGACTAGCGGGGCCACCTACGAGCAGTACTTC; CDR3: CASSSPTSGATYEQYF
J: TRBJ2-7; V: TRBV7-9; size: few; D: .; DNA: TGTGCCAGCAGCTTAGTGCGGGCCCTAACCACCTACGAGCAGTACTTC; CDR3: CASSLVRALTTYEQYF
J: TRBJ2-3; V: TRBV7-9; size: .; D: .; DNA: TGTGCCAGCAGCTTATTGTTACAGGAGGCAGATACGCAGTATTTT; CDR3: CASSLLLQEADTQYF
J: TRBJ2-1; V: TRBV6-1; size: few; D: .; DNA: TGTGCCAGCAGCGTGAAGGGTCCCTACAATGAGCAGTTCTTC; CDR3: CASSVKGPYNEQFF
J: TRBJ1-2; V: TRBV20-1; size: few; D: .; DNA: TGCAGTGCTACCTCCACAGGTACCTATGGCTACACCTTC; CDR3: CSATSTGTYGYTF
J: TRBJ1-1; V: TRBV7-9; size: many; D: .; DNA: TGTGCCAGCAGCTCCGCTCCGAACACTGAAGCTTTCTTT; CDR3: CASSSAPNTEAFF
J: TRBJ2-1; V: TRBV7-9; size: .; D: .; DNA: TGTGCCAGCAGCCCTGTCAGGGGGGCCTCTAATGAGCAGTTCTTC; CDR3: CASSPVRGASNEQFF
J: TRBJ1-2; V: TRBV28; size: few; D: .; DNA: TGTGCCAGCAGTTTGGCAGGGGCGGGAGACTATGGCTACACCTTC; CDR3: CASSLAGAGDYGYTF
J: TRBJ2-1; V: TRBV7-9; size: many; D: .; DNA: TGTGCCAGCAGCTCTCGGGACTCGAGCTCCTACAATGAGCAGTTCTTC; CDR3: CASSSRDSSSYNEQFF
J: TRBJ2-7; V: TRBV7-2; size: .; D: .; DNA: TGTGCCAGCAGCTTAGCCCAACTAGCAATCGAGCAGTACTTC; CDR3: CASSLAQLAIEQYF
J: TRBJ2-1; V: TRBV7-7; size: few; D: .; DNA: TGTGCTAGCAGCTTTCTTAGGTTCGCGGCCCACAATGAGCAGTTCTTC; CDR3: CASSFLRFAAHNEQFF
J: TRBJ2-3; V: TRBV5-1; size: many; D: .; DNA: TGTGCCAGCAGTTTAGCGGCCACAGATACGCAGTATTTT; CDR3: CASSLAATDTQYF
J: TRBJ2-3; V: TRBV2; size: few; D: .; DNA: TGTGCCAGCAGTGTGCTGGGCCCCGATACGCAGTATTTT; CDR3: CASSVLGPDTQYF
J: TRBJ2-2; V: TRBV5-6; size: .; D: .; DNA: .; CDR3: CASSFIREANTGELFFF
J: TRBJ2-3; V: TRBV7-8; size: .; D: TRBD2; DNA: TGTGCCAATTCGGGGGGGGAGGGAAATACGCAGTATTTT; CDR3: CANSGGEGNTQYF
J: TRBJ2-7; V: TRBV5-1; size: few; D: .; DNA: TGCGCCAGCAGCTTGGCCAAGACTGGCCAACCGTACGAGCAGTACTTC; CDR3: CASSLAKTGQPYEQYF
J: TRBJ2-2; V: TRBV27; size: many; D: .; DNA: TGTGCCAGCAGTTTCGGGAACACCGGGGAGCTGTTTTTT; CDR3: CASSFGNTGELFF
J: TRBJ2-7; V: TRBV25-1; size: .; D: .; DNA: TGTGCCAGCATGAGTCCGAACTACGAGCAGTACTTC; CDR3: CASMSPNYEQYF
J: TRBJ1-2; V: TRBV5-1; size: .; D: .; DNA: TGCGCCAGCAGCTTGGACGGCAACCTTTTATTCAGCACCTTC; CDR3: CASSLDGNLLFSTF
J: TRBJ2-1; V: TRBV12-3/TRBV12-4; size: few; D: .; DNA: TGTGCCAGCACGCCGGGGACACGAGATGAGCAGTTCTTC; CDR3: CASTPGTRDEQFF